This T cell receptor (beta chain) was found in a study of regulatory T cells in long-lasting Graves disease. The germline gives CDR1 SGHRS, CDR2 YFSETQ. Trimming cost V 7 bases and J 4 bases, with 5 bases left between them. This CDR3 is built from 10 residues. As for time point: newly diagnosed GD, antithyroid drugs for less than 3 months. Preparation of the TCR library used RNA extracted from PBMCs. Arm-PCR of CDR3 regions with iRepertoire HTBI primers generated TCR beta libraries. One entry per CDR3 protein, called by TCRdb with MiXCR from the multiplex PCR reads. Of hundreds of thousands of distinct CDR3 sequences listed, around 15% are singletons. This sample also appeared in a second study, on T cells in Graves' hyperthyroidism and ophthalmopathy.

The chain carries TRBV5-1 and TRBJ1-2; no reliable D call. The sample here was peripheral blood mononuclear cells (PBMCs), taken at new diagnosis, from a patient treated with antithyroid drugs. The clonotype was recovered from a woman aged 35-65 years with Graves disease. CDR3 residues: CASRPYGYTF. CDR3 in DNA: TGCGCCAGCCGCCCCTATGGCTACACCTTC.